This entry lists 3 T cell receptor beta chains sequenced from one sample in a study of blood T cell repertoires in COVID-19. TCRdb keeps only in-frame clones here, not all; method: immunoSEQ multiplex PCR. Of around 250,000 clones listed, more than 70% are singletons. The material sequenced was PBMCs or T cells enriched from blood (not recorded which). These receptors were taken from a woman in her 40s with acute COVID-19.

This chain uses TRBV4-2 with TRBJ1-5; D is unresolved. The germline gives CDR1 LGHNA, CDR2 YNFKEQ. Trimming removed 1 base at V and 4 bases at J, with 14 bases between. CDR3 length equals 16 residues. CDR3 coding DNA: TGTGCCAGCAGCCAAGGTGCTTCTAACCCGAATCAGCCCCAGCATTTT. Its translation is CASSQGASNPNQPQHF.

The count of this clone is one. The chain recombines TRBV5-1 with TRBJ2-1; TRBD2 matches at 12 bases. This CDR3 region has 14 residues. V trimming: 6 bases; J trimming: 8 bases; junction bases outside the gene matches: 6. The germline V gene encodes CDR1 SGHRS and CDR2 YFSETQ. The DNA of the CDR3 is TGCGCCAGCAACCTAGCGGGAGGGGTGGATGAGCAGTTCTTC. Its translation: CASNLAGGVDEQFF.

The CDR3: CASSVRILAPTDTQYF. For the CDR3, the DNA is TGTGCCAGCAGCGTACGAATACTAGCGCCCACAGATACGCAGTATTTT. The chain carries TRBV9 and TRBJ2-3; 7 positions match TRBD2. The V segment lost 1 base and the J segment 2 bases; nucleotides outside the gene matches: 7. The length of the CDR3 is 16 residues. Germline CDR1 is SGDLS and CDR2 is YYNGEE.